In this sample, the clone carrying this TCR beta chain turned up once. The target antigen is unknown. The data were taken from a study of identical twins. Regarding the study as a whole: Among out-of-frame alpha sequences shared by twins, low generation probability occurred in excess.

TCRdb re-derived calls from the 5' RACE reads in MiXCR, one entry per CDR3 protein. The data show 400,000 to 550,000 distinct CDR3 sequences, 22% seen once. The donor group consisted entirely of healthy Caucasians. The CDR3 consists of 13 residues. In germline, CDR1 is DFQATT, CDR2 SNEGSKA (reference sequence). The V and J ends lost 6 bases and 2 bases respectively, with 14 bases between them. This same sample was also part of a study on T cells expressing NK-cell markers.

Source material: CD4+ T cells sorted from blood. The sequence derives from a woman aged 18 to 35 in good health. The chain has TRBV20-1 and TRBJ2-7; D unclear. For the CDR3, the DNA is TGCAGTGCGCTCCGGGCCACTACCTACGAGCAGTACTTC. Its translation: CSALRATTYEQYF.